This TCR beta chain was found in a study of identical twins. Comment on this clonotype: The target antigen is unknown.

General study results and limits: Carriage of fewer insertions was seen in abundant cord blood beta clonotypes, whereas memory repertoires showed none.

Germline CDR1 DFQATT, CDR2 SNEGSKA (reference sequence). The V gene end was trimmed by 3 bases and the J gene end by 5 bases; junction bases not matched to a gene: 7. This CDR3 has 13 residues. Template switching (which added a universal primer site) was used, and cDNA carried unique molecular identifiers. TCRdb re-called the 5' RACE reads with MiXCR, one entry per CDR3 protein. The data hold about 530,000 distinct CDR3 sequences, with approximately 16% observed a single time. This same sample was also taken into another study, of yellow fever vaccine responses in identical twins.

Sequencing used CD4+ T cells sorted from blood. The chain recombines TRBV20-1 with TRBJ2-7, with 7 bases identical to TRBD2. The TCR comes from a woman aged 18-35 years in good health. The CDR3 sequence is CSARGWAGDEQYF. For the CDR3, the DNA is TGCAGTGCTAGGGGATGGGCGGGGGACGAGCAGTACTTC.